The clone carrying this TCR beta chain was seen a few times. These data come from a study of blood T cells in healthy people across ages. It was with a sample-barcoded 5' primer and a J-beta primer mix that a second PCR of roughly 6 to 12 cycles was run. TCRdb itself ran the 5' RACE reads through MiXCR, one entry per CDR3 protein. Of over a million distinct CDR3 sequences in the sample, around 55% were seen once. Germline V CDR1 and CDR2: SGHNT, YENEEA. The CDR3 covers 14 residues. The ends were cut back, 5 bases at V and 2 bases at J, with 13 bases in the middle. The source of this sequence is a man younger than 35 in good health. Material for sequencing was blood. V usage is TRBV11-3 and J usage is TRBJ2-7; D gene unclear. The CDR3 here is CASSDRLMPYEQYF. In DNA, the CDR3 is TGTGCCAGCAGCGACCGGTTGATGCCCTACGAGCAGTACTTC.